This paragraph reports one T cell receptor (beta chain). The antigen is not known. Relative to the germline gene, one junction end is altered; a read error may explain this. This CDR3 is also generated by other DNA sequences in the sample. The sample comes from a study of shared clonotypes between healthy human individuals. Study-wide results and limits: Only blood was sampled, and tissue TCR repertoires likely differ from blood ones.

An even split of each subset's genomic DNA across several immunoSEQ plates was performed. In the source study's methods: Junction-only immunoSEQ data arrived without quality scores, meaning filtering differed. Repertoires were generated with immunoSEQ multiplex PCR, while TCRdb's copy carries only in-frame clones and drops some. The V and J calls and the clone size are those of that table, but D and trimming were determined from the DNA. This sample has hundreds of thousands of clones, with less than 80% found just once. Per germline, CDR1 MNHEY and CDR2 SVGAGI. This CDR3 has 14 amino acids. This chain links TRBV6-5 with TRBJ2-7, with D tentatively TRBD1 (5 bases). The receptor was derived from a woman in her thirties or forties in good health. Some clones in this sample may be carry-over from other donors' samples. Sequencing was carried out using PBMCs. The CDR3 sequence is CASSQGRQTYEQYF. CDR3 DNA: TGTGCCAGCAGCCAGGGCAGGCAAACCTACGAGCAATACTTC.